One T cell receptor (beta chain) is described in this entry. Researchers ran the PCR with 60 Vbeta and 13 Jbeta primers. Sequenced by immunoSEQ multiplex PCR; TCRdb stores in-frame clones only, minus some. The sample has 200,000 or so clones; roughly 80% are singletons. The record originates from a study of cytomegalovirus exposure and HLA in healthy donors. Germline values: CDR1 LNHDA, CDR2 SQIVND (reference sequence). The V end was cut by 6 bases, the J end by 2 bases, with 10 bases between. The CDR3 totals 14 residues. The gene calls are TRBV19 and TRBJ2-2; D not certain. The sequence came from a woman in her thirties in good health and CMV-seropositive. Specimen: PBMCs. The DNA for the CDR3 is TGTGCCAGTAGGAGGCGGATTAACACCGGGGAGCTGTTTTTT. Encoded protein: CASRRRINTGELFF.